This record covers a single T cell receptor beta chain. What it recognizes is unknown. The record originates from a study of Ad26.COV2.S vaccination and SARS-CoV-2 variants. Whole-study findings and limits: Spike-specific TCR breadth was greater in vaccine than placebo recipients. Measures of TCR breadth and depth may have fallen short of total T cell responses. Comparable non-spike TCR breadth was observed in vaccine and placebo recipients. Substantial breadth was reported for post-vaccination spike-specific CD8+ and CD4+ T cells.

The method was immunoSEQ multiplex PCR; TCRdb's version includes in-frame clones alone and lacks a portion of them. This table holds approximately 340,000 clones, just over 90% found once. Germline assignment: CDR1 LGHDT and CDR2 YNNKEL (reference sequence). CDR3 length equals 15 residues. Trimming stripped 1 base from V and 5 bases from J, with 14 bases between. The rearrangement joins TRBV3-1 (or the pseudogene TRBV3-2) to TRBJ1-1; D gene ambiguous. The material was peripheral blood, obtained after recovery from COVID-19. This receptor was obtained from a human donor who had recovered from COVID-19. The CDR3 loop reads CASSQVWNGETEAFF. In nucleotides, the CDR3 is TGTGCCAGCAGCCAAGTTTGGAATGGGGAAACTGAAGCTTTCTTT.